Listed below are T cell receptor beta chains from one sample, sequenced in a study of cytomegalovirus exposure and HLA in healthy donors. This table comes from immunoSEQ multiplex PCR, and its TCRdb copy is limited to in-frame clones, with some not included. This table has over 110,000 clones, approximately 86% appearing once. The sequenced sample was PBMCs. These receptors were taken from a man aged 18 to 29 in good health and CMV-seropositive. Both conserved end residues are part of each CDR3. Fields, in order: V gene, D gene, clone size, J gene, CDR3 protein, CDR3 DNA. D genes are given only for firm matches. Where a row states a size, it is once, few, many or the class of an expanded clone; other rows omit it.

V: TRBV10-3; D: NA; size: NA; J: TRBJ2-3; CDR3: CAIRKQGIGDTQYF; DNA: TGTGCCATCAGGAAACAGGGCATCGGGGATACGCAGTATTTT
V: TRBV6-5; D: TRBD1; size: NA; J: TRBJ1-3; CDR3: CASSSDRLGVSIYF; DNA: TGTGCCAGCAGCTCGGACAGGCTGGGCGTGTCCATATATTTT
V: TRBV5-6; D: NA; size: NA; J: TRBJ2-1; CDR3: CASSLDGGQGQFF; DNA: TGTGCCAGCAGCTTGGATGGGGGCCAGGGGCAGTTCTTC
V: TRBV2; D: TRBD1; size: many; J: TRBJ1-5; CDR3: CASSARQGISNQPQHF; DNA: TGTGCCAGCAGTGCCAGACAGGGGATCAGCAATCAGCCCCAGCATTTT
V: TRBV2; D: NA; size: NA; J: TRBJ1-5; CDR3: CASSEQDLSNQPQHF; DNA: TGTGCCAGCAGTGAGCAGGATCTTAGCAATCAGCCCCAGCATTTT
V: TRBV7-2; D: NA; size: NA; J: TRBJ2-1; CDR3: CASSLAAALSYNEQFF; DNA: TGTGCCAGCAGCTTAGCCGCAGCGTTGTCCTACAATGAGCAGTTCTTC
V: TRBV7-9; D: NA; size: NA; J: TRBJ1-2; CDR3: CASSLPERFPAGYGYTF; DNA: TGTGCCAGCAGCTTACCGGAAAGATTCCCCGCGGGGTATGGCTACACCTTC
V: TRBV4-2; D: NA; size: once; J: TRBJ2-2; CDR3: CASSQGSQRTGELFF; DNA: TGTGCCAGCAGCCAAGGATCTCAGCGCACCGGGGAGCTGTTTTTT
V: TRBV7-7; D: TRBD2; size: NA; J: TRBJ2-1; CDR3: CASSLDGGGKQFF; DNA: TGTGCTAGCAGCTTAGACGGGGGAGGGAAGCAGTTCTTC
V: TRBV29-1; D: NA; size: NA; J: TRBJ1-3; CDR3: CSVRSGSNTIYF; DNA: TGCAGCGTTCGGTCGGGATCAAACACCATATATTTT
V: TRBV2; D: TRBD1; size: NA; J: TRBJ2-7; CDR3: CASSEFRGPSYEQYF; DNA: TGTGCCAGCAGTGAATTTAGGGGGCCATCCTACGAGCAGTACTTC
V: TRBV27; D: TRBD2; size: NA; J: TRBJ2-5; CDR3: CASSLSGLAIAETQYF; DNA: TGCGCCAGCAGTCTTTCAGGACTAGCGATAGCAGAGACCCAGTACTTC
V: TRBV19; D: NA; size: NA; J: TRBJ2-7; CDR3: CASKPWDTFYEQYF; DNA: TGTGCCAGTAAACCTTGGGACACTTTCTACGAGCAGTACTTC
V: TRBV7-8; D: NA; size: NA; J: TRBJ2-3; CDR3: CASSLSARTSTDTQYF; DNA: TGTGCCAGCAGCTTAAGTGCCCGAACTAGCACAGATACGCAGTATTTT
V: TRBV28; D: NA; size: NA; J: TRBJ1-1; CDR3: CASSLGQPNEAFF; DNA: TGTGCCAGCAGTTTAGGACAGCCAAATGAAGCTTTCTTT
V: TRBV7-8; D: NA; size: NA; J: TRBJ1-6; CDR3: CASSFPGISPLHF; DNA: TGTGCCAGCAGCTTTCCGGGGATCTCACCCCTCCACTTT
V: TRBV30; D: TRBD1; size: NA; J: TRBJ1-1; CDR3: CAWSLDRGTEAFF; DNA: TGTGCCTGGAGCCTAGACAGGGGCACTGAAGCTTTCTTT
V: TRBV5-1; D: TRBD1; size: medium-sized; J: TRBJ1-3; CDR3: CASSYGTAGNTIYF; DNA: TGCGCCAGCAGCTACGGGACAGCGGGAAACACCATATATTTT
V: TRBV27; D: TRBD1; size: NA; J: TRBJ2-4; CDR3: CASSLSGTGENIQYF; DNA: TGTGCCAGCTCCCTGTCCGGGACAGGAGAAAACATTCAGTACTTC
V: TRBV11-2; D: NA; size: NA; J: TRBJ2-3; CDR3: CASSLIHHTDTQYF; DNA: TGTGCCAGCAGCTTAATTCATCACACAGATACGCAGTATTTT
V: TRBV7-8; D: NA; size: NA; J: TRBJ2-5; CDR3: CASSFSVPTAETQYF; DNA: TGTGCCAGCAGCTTTTCCGTACCAACTGCCGAGACCCAGTACTTC
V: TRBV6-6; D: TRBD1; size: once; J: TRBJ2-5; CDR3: CASSNNWGQGKETQYF; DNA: TGTGCCAGCAGTAACAACTGGGGACAGGGGAAAGAGACCCAGTACTTC
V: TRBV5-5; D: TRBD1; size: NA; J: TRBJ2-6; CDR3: CASSLAQGALGANVLTF; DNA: TGTGCCAGCAGCTTGGCTCAGGGGGCGCTTGGGGCCAACGTCCTGACTTTC
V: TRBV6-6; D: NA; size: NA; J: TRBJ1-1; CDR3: CASSYVRVQLNTEAFF; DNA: TGTGCCAGCAGTTATGTGAGGGTCCAGCTGAACACTGAAGCTTTCTTT
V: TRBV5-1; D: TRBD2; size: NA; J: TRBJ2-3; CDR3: CASSLRLAGTTDTQYF; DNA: TGCGCCAGCAGCCTGCGACTAGCGGGCACCACAGATACGCAGTATTTT
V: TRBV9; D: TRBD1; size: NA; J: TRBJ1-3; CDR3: CASSVEGQNRPGNTIYF; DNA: TGTGCCAGCAGCGTAGAGGGACAGAATCGGCCTGGAAACACCATATATTTT
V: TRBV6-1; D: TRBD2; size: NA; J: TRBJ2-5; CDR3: CANRGLAGVETQYF; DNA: TGTGCCAACCGGGGACTAGCGGGGGTGGAGACCCAGTACTTC
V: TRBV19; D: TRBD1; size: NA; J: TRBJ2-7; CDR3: CASSSRQGYEQYF; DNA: TGTGCCAGTAGTTCCCGACAGGGGTACGAGCAGTACTTC
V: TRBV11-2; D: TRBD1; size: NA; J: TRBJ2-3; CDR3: CASSSRGQPTDTQYF; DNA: TGTGCCAGCAGCTCCCGGGGACAGCCCACAGATACGCAGTATTTT
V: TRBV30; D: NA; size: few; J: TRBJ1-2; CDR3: CAYFRQALKDYGYTF; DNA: TGTGCCTACTTCCGACAGGCTCTCAAGGACTATGGCTACACCTTC
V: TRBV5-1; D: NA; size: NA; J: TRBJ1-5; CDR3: CASKATAGNQPQHF; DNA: TGCGCCAGCAAGGCCACCGCGGGCAATCAGCCCCAGCATTTT
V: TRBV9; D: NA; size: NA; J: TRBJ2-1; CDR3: CASSVADYNEQFF; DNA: TGTGCCAGCAGCGTAGCAGATTACAATGAGCAGTTCTTC
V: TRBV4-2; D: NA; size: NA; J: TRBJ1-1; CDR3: CASSQSGTYEAFF; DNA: TGTGCCAGCAGCCAGTCCGGGACATATGAAGCTTTCTTT
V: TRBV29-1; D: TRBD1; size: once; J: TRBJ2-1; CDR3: CSVEPGQAQFF; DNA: TGCAGCGTTGAGCCGGGACAGGCGCAGTTCTTC
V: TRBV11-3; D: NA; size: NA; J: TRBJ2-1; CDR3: CASSLGGGTPYNEQFF; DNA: TGTGCCAGCAGCTTAGGAGGCGGGACCCCATACAATGAGCAGTTCTTC
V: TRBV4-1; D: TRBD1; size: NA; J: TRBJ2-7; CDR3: CASSAWTGAGYEQYF; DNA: TGCGCCAGCAGCGCCTGGACAGGGGCGGGCTACGAGCAGTACTTC
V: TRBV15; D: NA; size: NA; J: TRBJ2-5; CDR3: CATSRGHQETQYF; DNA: TGTGCCACCAGCAGAGGGCATCAAGAGACCCAGTACTTC
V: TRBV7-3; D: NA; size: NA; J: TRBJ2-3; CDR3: CASSKRQGKVRENTDTQYF; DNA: TGTGCCAGCAGCAAAAGGCAGGGTAAGGTAAGGGAAAACACAGATACGCAGTATTTT
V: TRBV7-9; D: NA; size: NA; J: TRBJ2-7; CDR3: CASSSQYEQYF; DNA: TGTGCCAGCAGCTCCCAATACGAGCAGTACTTC
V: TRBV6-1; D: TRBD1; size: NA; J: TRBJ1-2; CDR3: CASSSLDRNYGYTF; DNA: TGTGCCAGCAGTTCTCTGGACAGGAATTATGGCTACACCTTC
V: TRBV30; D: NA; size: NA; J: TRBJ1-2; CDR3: CAWVASVSGYTF; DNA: TGTGCCTGGGTCGCGAGTGTAAGTGGCTACACCTTC
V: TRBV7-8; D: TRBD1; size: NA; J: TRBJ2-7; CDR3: CASRTTGFEQYF; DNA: TGTGCCAGCCGGACGACAGGGTTCGAGCAGTACTTC
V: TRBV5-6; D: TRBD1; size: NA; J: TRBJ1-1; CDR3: CASSSLQGAGMNTEAFF; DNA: TGTGCCAGCAGCTCCCTACAGGGGGCCGGGATGAACACTGAAGCTTTCTTT
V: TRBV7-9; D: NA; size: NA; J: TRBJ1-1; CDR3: CASSRRHVSVNTEAFF; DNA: TGTGCCAGCAGCCGCAGACATGTATCGGTGAACACTGAAGCTTTCTTT
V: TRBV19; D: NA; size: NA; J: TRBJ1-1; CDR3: CASQGEDTEAFF; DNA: TGTGCCAGTCAAGGGGAGGACACTGAAGCTTTCTTT
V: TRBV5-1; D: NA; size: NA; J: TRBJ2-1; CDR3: CASSLEIRGQGEQFF; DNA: TGCGCCAGCAGCTTGGAAATCAGGGGTCAGGGTGAGCAGTTCTTC
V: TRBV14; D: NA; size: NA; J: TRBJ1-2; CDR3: CASSQGGFGYTF; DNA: TGTGCCAGCAGCCAAGGAGGGTTTGGCTACACCTTC
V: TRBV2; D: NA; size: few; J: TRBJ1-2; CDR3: CASSGVSRENYGYTF; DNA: TGTGCCAGCAGTGGTGTATCGAGGGAAAACTATGGCTACACCTTC
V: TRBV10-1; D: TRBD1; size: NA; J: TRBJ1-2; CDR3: CASSPDRGYGYTF; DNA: TGCGCCAGCAGTCCCGACAGGGGGTATGGCTACACCTTC
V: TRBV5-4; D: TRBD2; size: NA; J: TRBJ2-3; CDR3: CASSQTLAGGPPDTQYF; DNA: TGTGCCAGCAGCCAGACCCTGGCGGGGGGCCCCCCAGATACGCAGTATTTT
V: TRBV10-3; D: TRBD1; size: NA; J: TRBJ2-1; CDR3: CAISESRTGKSSYNEQFF; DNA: TGTGCCATCAGTGAGTCGAGGACAGGGAAGAGCTCCTACAATGAGCAGTTCTTC
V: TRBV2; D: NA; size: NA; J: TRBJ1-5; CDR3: CASSLKTAFNQPQHF; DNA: TGTGCCAGCAGTCTTAAGACAGCGTTCAATCAGCCCCAGCATTTT
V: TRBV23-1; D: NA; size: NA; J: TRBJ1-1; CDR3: CASSHGVSEAFF; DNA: TGCGCCAGCAGTCACGGGGTTTCTGAAGCTTTCTTT